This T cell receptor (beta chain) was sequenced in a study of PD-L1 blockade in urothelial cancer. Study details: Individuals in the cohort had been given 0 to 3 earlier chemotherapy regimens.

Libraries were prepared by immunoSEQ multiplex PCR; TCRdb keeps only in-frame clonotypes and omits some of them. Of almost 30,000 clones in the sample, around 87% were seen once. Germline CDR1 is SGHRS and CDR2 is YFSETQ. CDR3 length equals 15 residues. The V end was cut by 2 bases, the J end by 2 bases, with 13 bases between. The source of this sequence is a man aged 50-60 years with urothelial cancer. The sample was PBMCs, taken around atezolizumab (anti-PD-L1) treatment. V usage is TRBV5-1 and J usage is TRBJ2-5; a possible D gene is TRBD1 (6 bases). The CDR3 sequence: CASSLETGLQETQYF. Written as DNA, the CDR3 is TGCGCCAGCAGCTTAGAGACAGGCCTTCAAGAGACCCAGTACTTC.